The next 7 T cell receptor beta chains were all read from a single sample in a study of graft-versus-host responses after intestinal transplantation. Their specific antigens are unknown. Generated by immunoSEQ multiplex PCR, the TCRdb table keeps only in-frame clones and is missing some. The sample has over 100,000 clones; approximately 96% are singletons. Sequenced here: unstimulated CD8+ T cells sorted from spleen or lymph node cells, sampled before intestinal transplant. The origin of the receptors is a human donor who received an intestinal transplant.

The chain links TRBV30 to TRBJ2-3, with 12 bases fitting TRBD1. Trimming at V came to 3 bases and at J to 3 bases, leaving 7 bases not matched to a gene. The germline V gene encodes CDR1 GTSNPN and CDR2 SVGIG (reference sequence). There are 16 residues in the CDR3. CDR3 residues: CAWRWGTGGWTDTQYF. The CDR3 DNA is TGTGCCTGGAGGTGGGGGACAGGGGGCTGGACAGATACGCAGTATTTT.

This chain joins TRBV7-3 and TRBJ2-7, with 8 bases fitting TRBD1. The V gene's germline CDR1 is SGHTA and CDR2 FQGTGA. The CDR3 contains 16 residues. Unmatched junction bases numbered 8, after V lost 2 bases and J lost 2 bases. For the CDR3, the DNA is TGTGCCAGCAGCTTATATGTCCCAGGGGGCACCTACGAGCAGTACTTC. It is translated as CASSLYVPGGTYEQYF. Complete variable domain (other parts from reference TRBV7-3 and TRBJ2-7): GAGVSQTPSNKVTEKGKYVELRCDPISGHTALYWYRQSLGQGPEFLIYFQGTGAADDSGLPNDRFFAVRPEGSVSTLKIQRTERGDSAVYLCASSLYVPGGTYEQYFGPGTRLTVT.

The chain combines TRBV27 with TRBJ2-6, with TRBD1 matching over 8 bases. Germline CDR1 and CDR2: MNHEY and SMNVEV (reference sequence). Trimming at V came to 7 bases and at J to 2 bases, leaving 10 bases not matched to a gene. This CDR3 is 17 amino acids long. The CDR3 protein is CASKGTGHLPGANVLTF. The CDR3 DNA sequence: TGTGCCAGCAAGGGGACAGGCCACTTACCTGGGGCCAACGTCCTGACTTTC.

The J gene is TRBJ2-1, the V gene TRBV4-3; D perhaps matches TRBD2 (5 bases). V dropped 0 bases and J dropped 4 bases, with 13 bases sitting between them. Per the germline V gene, CDR1 is LGHNA and CDR2 is YSLEER. This CDR3 has 16 residues. CDR3 nucleotide sequence: TGCGCCAGCAGCCAAGAAGGAGAGCGGAGGTACAATGAGCAGTTCTTC. It specifies CASSQEGERRYNEQFF.

The chain employs TRBV4-1 and TRBJ2-7; D call uncertain. The V gene lost 1 base and the J gene lost 2 bases, with 6 bases spanning the gap. CDR3 size: 13 residues. Looked up from germline, CDR1 is MGHRA and CDR2 is YSYEKL. CDR3: CASSQVRTYEQYF. In DNA form, the CDR3 reads TGCGCCAGCAGCCAAGTGCGCACCTACGAGCAGTACTTC.

V usage is TRBV9 and J usage is TRBJ2-7; a weak D match, TRBD2 (6 bases). V lost 0 bases and J 2 bases, leaving 12 bases between the germline ends. The CDR3 loop spans 15 amino acids. In germline, CDR1 is SGDLS, CDR2 YYNGEE. Written as DNA, the CDR3 is TGTGCCAGCAGCGTAGGCGGGACGGACACCTACGAGCAGTACTTC. It translates to CASSVGGTDTYEQYF.

The genes are TRBV4-1 and TRBJ2-7; TRBD1 might be the D (7 bases). Germline V gives CDR1 MGHRA, CDR2 YSYEKL. This CDR3 is 15 amino acids long. Trimming stripped 1 base from V and 1 base from J, with 11 bases between. The CDR3, as DNA: TGCGCCAGCAGCCAAGCAGGGGGACTTTCCTACGAGCAGTACTTC. Its translation: CASSQAGGLSYEQYF.